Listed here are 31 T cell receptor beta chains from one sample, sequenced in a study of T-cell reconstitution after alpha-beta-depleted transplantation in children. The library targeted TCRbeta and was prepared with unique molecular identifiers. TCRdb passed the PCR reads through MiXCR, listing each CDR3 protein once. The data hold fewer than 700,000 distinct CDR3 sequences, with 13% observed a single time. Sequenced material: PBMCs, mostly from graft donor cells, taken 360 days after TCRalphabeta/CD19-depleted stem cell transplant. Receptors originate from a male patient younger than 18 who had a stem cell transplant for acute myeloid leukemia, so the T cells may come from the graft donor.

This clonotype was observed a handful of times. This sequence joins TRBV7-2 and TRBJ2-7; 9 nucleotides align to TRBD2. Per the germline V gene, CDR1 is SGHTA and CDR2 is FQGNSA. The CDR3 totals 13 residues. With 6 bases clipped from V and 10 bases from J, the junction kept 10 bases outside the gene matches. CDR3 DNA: TGTGCCAGCAGAGCCGCGGGAGGGTCGGAACAGTACTTC. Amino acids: CASRAAGGSEQYF.

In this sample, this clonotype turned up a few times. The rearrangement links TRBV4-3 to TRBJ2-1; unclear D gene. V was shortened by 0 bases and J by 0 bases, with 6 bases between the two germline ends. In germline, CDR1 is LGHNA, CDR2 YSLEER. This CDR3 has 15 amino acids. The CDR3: CASSQEIRSYNEQFF. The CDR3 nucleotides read TGCGCCAGCAGCCAAGAGATTCGCTCCTACAATGAGCAGTTCTTC.

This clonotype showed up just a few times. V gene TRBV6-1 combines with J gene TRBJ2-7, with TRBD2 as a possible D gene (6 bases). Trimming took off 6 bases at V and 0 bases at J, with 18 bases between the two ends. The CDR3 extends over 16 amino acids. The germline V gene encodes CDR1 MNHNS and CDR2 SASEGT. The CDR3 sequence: CASRGASSVSSYEQYF. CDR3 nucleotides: TGTGCCAGCAGAGGAGCATCTAGCGTTAGCTCCTACGAGCAGTACTTC.

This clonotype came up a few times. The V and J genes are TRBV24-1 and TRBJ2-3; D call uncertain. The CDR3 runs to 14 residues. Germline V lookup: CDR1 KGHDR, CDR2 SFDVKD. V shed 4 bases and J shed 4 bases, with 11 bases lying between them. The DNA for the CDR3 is TGTGCCACCAGTGACCGAAGACCCCCAGATACGCAGTATTTT. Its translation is CATSDRRPPDTQYF.

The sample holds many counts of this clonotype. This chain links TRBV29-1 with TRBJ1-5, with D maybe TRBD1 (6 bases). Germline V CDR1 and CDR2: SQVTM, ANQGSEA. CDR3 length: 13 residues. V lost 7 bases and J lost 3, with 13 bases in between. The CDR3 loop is CSGSTGYNQPQHF. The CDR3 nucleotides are TGCAGCGGATCTACAGGGTACAATCAGCCCCAGCATTTT.

The CDR3 sequence is CAWSVTGGTYEQYF. In nucleotides, the CDR3 is TGTGCCTGGAGTGTGACAGGGGGCACCTACGAGCAGTACTTC. The gene calls are TRBV30 and TRBJ2-7; 10 nucleotides agree with TRBD1. Germline CDR1 is GTSNPN and CDR2 is SVGIG (reference sequence). J gave up 2 bases and V 0 bases, and 1 base lay outside the gene matches. This CDR3 contains 14 residues.

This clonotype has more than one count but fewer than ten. CDR3 protein: CASSLARDYEQYF. The CDR3 nucleotides read TGTGCCAGCAGCTTAGCGCGGGACTACGAGCAGTACTTC. The chain employs TRBV7-2 and TRBJ2-7; D might be TRBD2 (6 bases). V dropped 0 bases and J dropped 3 bases, with 6 bases sitting between them. Germline assignment: CDR1 SGHTA and CDR2 FQGNSA. The CDR3 runs 13 residues. The whole variable domain, remainder taken from reference TRBV7-2 and TRBJ2-7, is GAGVSQSPSNKVTEKGKDVELRCDPISGHTALYWYRQSLGQGLEFLIYFQGNSAPDKSGLPSDRFSAERTGGSVSTLTIQRTQQEDSAVYLCASSLARDYEQYFGPGTRLTVT.

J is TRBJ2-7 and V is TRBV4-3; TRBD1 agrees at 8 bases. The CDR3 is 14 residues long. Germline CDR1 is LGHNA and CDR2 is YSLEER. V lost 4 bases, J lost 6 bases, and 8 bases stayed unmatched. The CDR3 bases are TGCGCCAGCAGCCTCCAGGGGGCCGAAGGCGAGCAGTACTTC. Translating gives CASSLQGAEGEQYF.

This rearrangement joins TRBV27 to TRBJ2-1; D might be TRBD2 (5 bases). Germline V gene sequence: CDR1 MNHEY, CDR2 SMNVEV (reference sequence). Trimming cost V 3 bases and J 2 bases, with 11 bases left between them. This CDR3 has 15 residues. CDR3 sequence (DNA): TGTGCCAGCAGTTTTGAGGGAAGCACCTACAATGAGCAGTTCTTC. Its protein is CASSFEGSTYNEQFF.

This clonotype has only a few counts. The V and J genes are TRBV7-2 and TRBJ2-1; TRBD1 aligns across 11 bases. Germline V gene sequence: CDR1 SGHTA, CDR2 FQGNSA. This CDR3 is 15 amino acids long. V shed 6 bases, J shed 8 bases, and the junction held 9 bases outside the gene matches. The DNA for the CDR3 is TGTGCCAGCAGTGCCGGGACAGGGGGAGGCTATGAGCAGTTCTTC. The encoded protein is CASSAGTGGGYEQFF.

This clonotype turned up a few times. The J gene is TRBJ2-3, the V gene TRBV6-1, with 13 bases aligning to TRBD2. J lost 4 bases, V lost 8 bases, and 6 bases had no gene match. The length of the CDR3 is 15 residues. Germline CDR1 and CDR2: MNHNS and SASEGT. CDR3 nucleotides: TGTGCCAGCCTACTAGCGGGAGGGCACCCAGATACGCAGTATTTT. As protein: CASLLAGGHPDTQYF.

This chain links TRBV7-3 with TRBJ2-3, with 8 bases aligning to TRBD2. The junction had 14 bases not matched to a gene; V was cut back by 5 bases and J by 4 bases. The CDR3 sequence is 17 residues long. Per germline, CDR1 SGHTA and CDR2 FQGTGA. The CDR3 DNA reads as TGTGCCAGCAGCCCCCCTGCGGGAGCGGGAGATCCAGATACGCAGTATTTT. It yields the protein CASSPPAGAGDPDTQYF.

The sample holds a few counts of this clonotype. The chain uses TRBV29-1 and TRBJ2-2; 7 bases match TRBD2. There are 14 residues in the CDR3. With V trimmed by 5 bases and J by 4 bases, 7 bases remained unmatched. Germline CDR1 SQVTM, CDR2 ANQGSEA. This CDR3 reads CSVWGGVGTGELFF. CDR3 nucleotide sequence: TGCAGCGTTTGGGGGGGAGTGGGCACCGGGGAGCTGTTTTTT.

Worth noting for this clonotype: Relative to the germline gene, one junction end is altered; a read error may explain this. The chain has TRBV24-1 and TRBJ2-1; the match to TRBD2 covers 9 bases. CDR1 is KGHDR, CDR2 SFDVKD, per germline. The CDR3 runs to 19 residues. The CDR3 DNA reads TGTGCCTCCAGCGGGTACGCGGGAGGGCCCTCCTTGGTCTACAATGAGCAGTTCTTC. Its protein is CASSGYAGGPSLVYNEQFF.

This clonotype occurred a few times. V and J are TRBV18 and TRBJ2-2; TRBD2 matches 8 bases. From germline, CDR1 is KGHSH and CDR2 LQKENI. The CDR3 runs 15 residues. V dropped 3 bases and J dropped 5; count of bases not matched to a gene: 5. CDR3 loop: CASSPTREGTGELFF. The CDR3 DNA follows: TGTGCCAGCTCACCCACCCGGGAGGGAACCGGGGAGCTGTTTTTT.

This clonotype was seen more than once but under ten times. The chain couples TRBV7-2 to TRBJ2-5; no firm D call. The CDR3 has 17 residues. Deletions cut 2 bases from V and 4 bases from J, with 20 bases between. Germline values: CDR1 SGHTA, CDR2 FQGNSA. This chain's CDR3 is CASSLRPIWATRETQYF. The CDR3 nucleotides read TGTGCCAGCAGCTTACGTCCGATTTGGGCGACGCGAGAGACCCAGTACTTC. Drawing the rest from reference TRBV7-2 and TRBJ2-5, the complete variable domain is GAGVSQSPSNKVTEKGKDVELRCDPISGHTALYWYRQSLGQGLEFLIYFQGNSAPDKSGLPSDRFSAERTGGSVSTLTIQRTQQEDSAVYLCASSLRPIWATRETQYFGPGTRLLVL.

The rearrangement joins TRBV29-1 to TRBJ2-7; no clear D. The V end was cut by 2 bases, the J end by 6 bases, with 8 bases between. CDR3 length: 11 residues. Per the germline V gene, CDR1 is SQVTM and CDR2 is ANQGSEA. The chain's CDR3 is CSVEKSREQYF. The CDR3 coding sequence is TGCAGCGTTGAAAAAAGCCGCGAGCAGTACTTC.

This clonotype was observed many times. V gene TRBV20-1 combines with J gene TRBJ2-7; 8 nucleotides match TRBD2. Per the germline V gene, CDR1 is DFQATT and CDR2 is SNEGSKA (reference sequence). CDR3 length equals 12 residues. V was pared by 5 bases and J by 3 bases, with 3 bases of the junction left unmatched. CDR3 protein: CSARTSIYEQYF. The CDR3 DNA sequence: TGCAGTGCTCGGACTAGCATCTACGAGCAGTACTTC.

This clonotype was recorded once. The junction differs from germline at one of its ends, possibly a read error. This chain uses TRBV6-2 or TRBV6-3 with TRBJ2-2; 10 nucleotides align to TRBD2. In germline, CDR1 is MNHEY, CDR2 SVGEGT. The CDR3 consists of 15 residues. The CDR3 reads CANSMTSGSSGELFF. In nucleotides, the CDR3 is TGTGCCAACAGTATGACTAGCGGGTCATCCGGTGAGCTGTTTTTT.

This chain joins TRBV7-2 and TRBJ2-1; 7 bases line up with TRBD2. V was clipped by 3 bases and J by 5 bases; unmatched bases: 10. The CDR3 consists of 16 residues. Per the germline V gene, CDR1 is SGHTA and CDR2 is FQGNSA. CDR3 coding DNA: TGTGCCAGCAGCTTTTCTAGCGGCCGATTTAACAATGAGCAGTTCTTC. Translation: CASSFSSGRFNNEQFF.

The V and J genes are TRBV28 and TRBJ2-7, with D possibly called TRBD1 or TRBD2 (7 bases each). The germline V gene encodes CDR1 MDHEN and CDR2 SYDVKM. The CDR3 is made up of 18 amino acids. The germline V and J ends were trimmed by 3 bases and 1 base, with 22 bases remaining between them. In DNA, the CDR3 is TGTGCCAGCAGTTTGGGAGGGGGCGCGAGGGCCCAATCCTACGAGCAGTACTTC. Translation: CASSLGGGARAQSYEQYF.

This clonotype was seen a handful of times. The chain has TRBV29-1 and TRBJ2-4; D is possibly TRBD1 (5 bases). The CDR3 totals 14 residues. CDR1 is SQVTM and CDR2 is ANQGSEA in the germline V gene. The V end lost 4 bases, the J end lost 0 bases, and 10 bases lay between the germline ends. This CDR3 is CSVGVGAAKNIQYF. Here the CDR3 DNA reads TGCAGCGTTGGGGTTGGGGCAGCCAAAAACATTCAGTACTTC.

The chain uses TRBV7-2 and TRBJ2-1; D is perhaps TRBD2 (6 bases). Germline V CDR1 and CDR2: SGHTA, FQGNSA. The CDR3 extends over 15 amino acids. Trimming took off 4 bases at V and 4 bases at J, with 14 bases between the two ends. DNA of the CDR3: TGTGCCAGCAGCTCCTTGACTAGGGCGTACAATGAGCAGTTCTTC. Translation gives CASSSLTRAYNEQFF. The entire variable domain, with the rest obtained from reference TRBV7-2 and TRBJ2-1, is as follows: GAGVSQSPSNKVTEKGKDVELRCDPISGHTALYWYRQSLGQGLEFLIYFQGNSAPDKSGLPSDRFSAERTGGSVSTLTIQRTQQEDSAVYLCASSSLTRAYNEQFFGPGTRLTVL.

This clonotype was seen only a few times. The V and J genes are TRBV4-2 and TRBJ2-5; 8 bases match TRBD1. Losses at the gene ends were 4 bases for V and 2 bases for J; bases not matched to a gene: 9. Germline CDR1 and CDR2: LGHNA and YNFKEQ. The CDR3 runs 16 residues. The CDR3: CASSPWGRQGQETQYF. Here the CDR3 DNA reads TGTGCCAGCAGCCCGTGGGGGAGACAGGGGCAAGAGACCCAGTACTTC.

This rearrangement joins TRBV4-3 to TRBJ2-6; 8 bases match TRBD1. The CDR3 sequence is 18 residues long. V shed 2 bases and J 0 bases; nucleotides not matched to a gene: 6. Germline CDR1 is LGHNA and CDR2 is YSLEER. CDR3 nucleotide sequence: TGCGCCAGCAGCCAAAGGCACAGGGGGGTCTCTGGGGCCAACGTCCTGACTTTC. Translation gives CASSQRHRGVSGANVLTF.

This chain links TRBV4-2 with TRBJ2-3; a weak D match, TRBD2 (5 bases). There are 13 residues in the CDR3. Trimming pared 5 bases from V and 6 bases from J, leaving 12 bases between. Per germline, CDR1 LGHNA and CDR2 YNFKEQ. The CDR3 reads CASSSPSQDTQYF. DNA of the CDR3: TGTGCCAGCAGCTCCCCTAGCCAGGATACGCAGTATTTT.

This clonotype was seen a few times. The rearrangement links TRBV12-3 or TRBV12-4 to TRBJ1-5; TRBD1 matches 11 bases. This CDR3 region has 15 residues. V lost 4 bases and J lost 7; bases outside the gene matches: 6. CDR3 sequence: CASSSGQGAGQPQHF. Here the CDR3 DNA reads TGTGCCAGCAGTTCCGGACAGGGGGCAGGACAGCCCCAGCATTTT.

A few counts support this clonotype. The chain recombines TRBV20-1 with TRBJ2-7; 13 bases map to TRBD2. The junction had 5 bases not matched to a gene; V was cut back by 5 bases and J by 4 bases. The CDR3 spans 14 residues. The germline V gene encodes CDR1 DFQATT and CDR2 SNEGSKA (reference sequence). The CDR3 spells CSAFRTSGSYEQYF. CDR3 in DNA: TGCAGTGCTTTTCGGACTAGCGGGAGTTACGAGCAGTACTTC.

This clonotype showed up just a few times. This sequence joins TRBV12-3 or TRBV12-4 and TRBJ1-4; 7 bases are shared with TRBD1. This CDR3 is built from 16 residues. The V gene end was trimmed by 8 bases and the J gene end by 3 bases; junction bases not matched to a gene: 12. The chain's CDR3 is CASLNRGGQSNEKLFF. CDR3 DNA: TGTGCCAGCCTGAACAGGGGAGGTCAATCTAATGAAAAACTGTTTTTT.

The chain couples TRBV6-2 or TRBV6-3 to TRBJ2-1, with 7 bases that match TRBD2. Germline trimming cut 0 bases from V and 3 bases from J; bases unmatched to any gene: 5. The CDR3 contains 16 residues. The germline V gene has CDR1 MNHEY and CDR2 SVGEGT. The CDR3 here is CASSYSGRRIYNEQFF. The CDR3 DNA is TGTGCCAGCAGTTACTCCGGGAGGCGAATCTACAATGAGCAGTTCTTC.

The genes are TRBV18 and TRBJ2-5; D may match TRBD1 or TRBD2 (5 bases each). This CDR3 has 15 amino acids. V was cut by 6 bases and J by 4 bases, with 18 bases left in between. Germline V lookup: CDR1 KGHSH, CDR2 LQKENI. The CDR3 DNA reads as TGTGCCAGCTCCCCGAGTGGGGGAGTAGGAGAGACCCAGTACTTC. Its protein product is CASSPSGGVGETQYF.